The 19 T cell receptor beta chains below come from one sample, sequenced in a study of T cell changes during pregnancy in multiple sclerosis. Sequenced by immunoSEQ multiplex PCR; TCRdb stores in-frame clones only, minus some. The data show around 130,000 clones, approximately 96% seen once. The source was peripheral blood, collected after pregnancy. Receptor source: a female donor with multiple sclerosis, enrolled in a pregnancy study.

This clone has just one count. The V and J genes are TRBV19 and TRBJ2-7, with TRBD2 matching 10 bases. Trimming at V came to 4 bases and at J to 3 bases, leaving 6 bases not matched to a gene. The CDR3 sequence is 15 residues long. Germline loops: CDR1 LNHDA, CDR2 SQIVND (reference sequence). CDR3 in amino acids: CASSTLAGDGYEQYF. The CDR3 DNA follows: TGTGCCAGTAGTACCCTAGCGGGAGACGGCTACGAGCAGTACTTC.

V gene TRBV27 combines with J gene TRBJ2-3; 11 bases agree with TRBD2. The germline V gene encodes CDR1 MNHEY and CDR2 SMNVEV (reference sequence). The length of the CDR3 is 14 residues. Germline trimming cut 4 bases from V and 6 bases from J; bases unmatched to any gene: 3. This CDR3 is CASSSLAGADTQYF. The CDR3 DNA reads as TGTGCCAGCAGTTCACTAGCGGGAGCGGATACGCAGTATTTT.

The V gene is TRBV19, the J gene TRBJ1-5, with TRBD1 matching over 7 bases. The CDR3 length is 11 residues. Germline V gene lookup returns CDR1 LNHDA and CDR2 SQIVND (reference sequence). V lost 11 bases and J lost 5; bases outside the gene matches: 3. The CDR3 DNA is TGTGCCGGACAGGTATATCAGCCCCAGCATTTT. Translation: CAGQVYQPQHF.

This chain uses TRBV27 with TRBJ2-7; TRBD2 agrees at 11 bases. CDR1 and CDR2 (germline): MNHEY, SMNVEV (reference sequence). After removal of 2 bases from V and 4 bases from J, the junction contained 1 base not matched to a gene. CDR3 length equals 14 residues. The CDR3 sequence: CASSLLAGGYEQYF. The CDR3 DNA sequence: TGTGCCAGCAGTTTACTAGCGGGAGGTTACGAGCAGTACTTC.

This clone has only one observation. V gene TRBV2 combines with J gene TRBJ1-1, with 10 bases aligning to TRBD1. The CDR3 runs to 15 residues. Germline values: CDR1 SNHLY, CDR2 FYNNEI. The trim removed 8 bases at V and 6 bases at J, leaving 12 bases unmatched. CDR3 coding DNA: TGTGCCAGCTGGAGGGGGACAGGGGTTAGCGCTGAAGCTTTCTTT. Translated, it gives CASWRGTGVSAEAFF.

This clone was picked up one time. The same CDR3 arises from other DNA sequences in this sample as well. The rearrangement links TRBV5-6 to TRBJ2-7; D is undetermined. V was cut by 4 bases and J by 4 bases, with 6 bases left in between. The CDR3 contains 11 residues. The germline gives CDR1 SGHDT, CDR2 YYEEEE. Here the CDR3 reads CASSRSYEQYF. CDR3 nucleotide sequence: TGTGCCAGCAGCCGGTCGTACGAGCAGTACTTC. Filled out from reference TRBV5-6 and TRBJ2-7, the complete variable domain reads DAGVTQSPTHLIKTRGQQVTLRCSPKSGHDTVSWYQQALGQGPQFIFQYYEEEERQRGNFPDRFSGHQFPNYSSELNVNALLLGDSALYLCASSRSYEQYFGPGTRLTVT.

The V call is TRBV28, the J call TRBJ2-2; 8 bases are shared with TRBD1. In germline, CDR1 is MDHEN, CDR2 SYDVKM. V was pared by 1 base and J by 2 bases, with 9 bases of the junction left unmatched. The CDR3 runs 18 residues. The CDR3 coding sequence is TGTGCCAGCAGTTTATACTTCGGGCAGGGGGCCAACACCGGGGAGCTGTTTTTT. It specifies CASSLYFGQGANTGELFF.

This chain uses TRBV7-9 with TRBJ2-7; 7 bases map to TRBD1. V was pared by 1 base and J by 2 bases, with 5 bases of the junction left unmatched. Germline V gives CDR1 SEHNR, CDR2 FQNEAQ (reference sequence). CDR3 length equals 15 residues. The CDR3 coding sequence is TGTGCCAGCAGCTTAGATGGACAGGAAACCTACGAGCAGTACTTC. This gives the protein CASSLDGQETYEQYF.

This chain connects TRBV30 to TRBJ1-4; D remains ambiguous. There are 15 residues in the CDR3. The germline gives CDR1 GTSNPN, CDR2 SVGIG (reference sequence). The ends were cut back, 0 bases at V and 0 bases at J, with 8 bases in the middle. CDR3 protein: CAWSVFPATNEKLFF. CDR3 coding DNA: TGTGCCTGGAGTGTATTCCCAGCAACTAATGAAAAACTGTTTTTT.

The chain has TRBV7-2 and TRBJ2-5, with D perhaps TRBD2 (7 bases). Germline CDR1 and CDR2: SGHTA and FQGNSA. There are 13 residues in the CDR3. V was clipped by 5 bases and J by 5 bases, with 12 bases between them. The CDR3 nucleotides are TGTGCCAGCAGCCCAGAGGGGGGGGAGACCCAGTACTTC. This gives the protein CASSPEGGETQYF.

The CDR3 nucleotides read TGTGCCAGCAGCCAAGATGGGACAGGCCTGCGACGTGATACGCAGTATTTT. It codes for CASSQDGTGLRRDTQYF. This chain connects TRBV14 to TRBJ2-3, with 8 bases fitting TRBD1. From germline, CDR1 is SGHDN and CDR2 FVKESK. J was trimmed by 6 bases and V by 0 bases; bases with no gene match: 11. The CDR3 length is 17 residues.

This chain joins TRBV5-1 and TRBJ2-3; TRBD2 is a possible D gene (5 bases). This CDR3 contains 14 residues. Deletions cut 0 bases from V and 0 bases from J, with 5 bases between. CDR1 is SGHRS, CDR2 YFSETQ, per germline. The CDR3 DNA reads TGCGCCAGCAGCTTGGCGGGAAGCACAGATACGCAGTATTTT. Protein sequence: CASSLAGSTDTQYF.

This chain links TRBV29-1 with TRBJ2-1, with a weak D call TRBD1 (5 bases). The germline V and J ends were trimmed by 2 bases and 5 bases, with 19 bases remaining between them. The CDR3 runs to 16 residues. The V gene's germline CDR1 is SQVTM and CDR2 ANQGSEA. The CDR3 reads CSVESYRHIDDNEQFF. CDR3 DNA: TGCAGCGTTGAAAGCTACAGGCACATCGACGACAATGAGCAGTTCTTC.

The V call is TRBV5-1, the J call TRBJ2-1, with TRBD2 identical over 7 bases. This CDR3 comprises 17 residues. Germline loops: CDR1 SGHRS, CDR2 YFSETQ. Trimming at V came to 3 bases and at J to 2 bases, leaving 11 bases not matched to a gene. The CDR3 loop reads CASSSSTSETAYNEQFF. CDR3 sequence (DNA): TGCGCCAGCAGCTCCTCCACTAGCGAGACGGCCTACAATGAGCAGTTCTTC.

The genes are TRBV6-5 and TRBJ1-3; no reliable D call. Germline V gene sequence: CDR1 MNHEY, CDR2 SVGAGI. V lost 7 bases to trimming and J lost 0 bases, with 7 bases between them. CDR3 size: 13 residues. The CDR3: CASISVSGNTIYF. The CDR3 DNA reads as TGTGCCAGCATTTCAGTCTCTGGAAACACCATATATTTT.

The chain is built from TRBV10-1 and TRBJ2-7, with D possibly TRBD1 on 6 matching bases. Trimming cost V 7 bases and J 4 bases, with 11 bases left between them. Per the germline V gene, CDR1 is WNHNN and CDR2 is SYGVQD (reference sequence). The CDR3 totals 12 residues. The CDR3 DNA sequence: TGCGCCAGCACCGAAGACAGGTACGAGCAGTACTTC. As protein: CASTEDRYEQYF.

The rearrangement uses TRBV14 and TRBJ2-1; the match to TRBD2 covers 7 bases. Per germline, CDR1 SGHDN and CDR2 FVKESK. V lost 0 bases, J lost 2 bases, and 7 bases stayed unmatched. This CDR3 comprises 17 residues. The CDR3 reads CASSQDRGRAAYNEQFF. Written as DNA, the CDR3 is TGTGCCAGCAGCCAAGATCGAGGGAGGGCCGCCTACAATGAGCAGTTCTTC.

This chain links TRBV29-1 with TRBJ1-2; TRBD1 aligns across 7 bases. Looked up from germline, CDR1 is SQVTM and CDR2 is ANQGSEA. This CDR3 has 13 amino acids. The J segment lost 2 bases and the V segment lost 7 bases, leaving 7 bases of the junction unmatched. CDR3 sequence: CSGGTALNYGYTF. CDR3 in DNA: TGCAGCGGTGGGACAGCGTTAAACTATGGCTACACCTTC.

The chain links TRBV27 to TRBJ2-7; no definite D call. Germline CDR1 MNHEY, CDR2 SMNVEV (reference sequence). The CDR3 length is 13 residues. V lost 7 bases and J lost 4, with 14 bases in between. CDR3: CASTLTREYEQYF. The CDR3 DNA sequence: TGTGCCAGCACCCTGACAAGAGAGTACGAGCAGTACTTC.